This TCR beta chain was sequenced in a study of CD8 T cells in Susac syndrome. The T cells that were sequenced for TCR beta were CD8+ and CD4+ cells from blood. RNA in amounts of roughly 0.5 to 1 ug was reverse transcribed with random hexamers. TCRdb called the immunoSEQ multiplex PCR reads again in MiXCR, with one record for every CDR3 protein. Counted here are about 190,000 distinct CDR3 sequences, roughly 94% occurring once; the ten biggest clones make up around 0.16%. The CDR3 contains 16 residues. The germline V gene has CDR1 SEHNR and CDR2 FQNEAQ (reference sequence). V was pared by 5 bases and J by 0 bases, with 15 bases between.

The source material was CD8+ T cells from PBMCs. V gene TRBV7-9 combines with J gene TRBJ2-3, with unresolved D. The receptor comes from a human donor with Susac syndrome. For the CDR3, the DNA is TGTGCCAGCAGCCTCCCGACTGATCCAAGCACAGATACGCAGTATTTT. Translated: CASSLPTDPSTDTQYF. Together with reference TRBV7-9 and TRBJ2-3, the CDR3 gives the full variable domain: DTGVSQNPRHKITKRGQNVTFRCDPISEHNRLYWYRQTLGQGPEFLTYFQNEAQLEKSRLLSDRFSAERPKGSFSTLEIQRTEQGDSAMYLCASSLPTDPSTDTQYFGPGTRLTVL.